Here is one TCR beta chain with its context. The protocol was immunoSEQ multiplex PCR, while the TCRdb copy is restricted to in-frame clones and leaves out a portion. The data hold some 270,000 clones, with 84% observed a single time. The source of the sample is a study of blood T cell repertoires in COVID-19. Participants had their cohort set by participant-reported clinical history. The V gene end was trimmed by 4 bases and the J gene end by 8 bases; junction bases not matched to a gene: 7. CDR1 MNHEY and CDR2 SVGAGI come from the germline V gene. CDR3 length equals 15 residues. Sequencing was carried out using PBMCs or T cells enriched from blood (not recorded which). The receptor was derived from a man aged 45 to 65 who had recovered from COVID-19. The V gene is TRBV6-5, the J gene TRBJ2-1, with TRBD1 identical over 11 bases. CDR3 in DNA: TGTGCCAGCAGTTTCGGACAGGGGGCCCTCGATGAGCAGTTCTTC. This translates into CASSFGQGALDEQFF.